These T cell receptor beta chains were read from a single sample in a study of T cell responses to AZD1222 COVID-19 vaccine. Produced via immunoSEQ multiplex PCR; TCRdb's table is partial and in-frame only. The sample contains nearly 95,000 clones, approximately 92% of which appear only once. The specimen was peripheral blood, collected 28 days after the second AZD1222 dose. All receptors derive from an adult who received the AZD1222 COVID-19 vaccine. The CDR3 runs from the conserved cysteine through the conserved F or W. Each record gives: J gene, D gene, clone size, V gene, CDR3 DNA, CDR3 protein. A D gene is named only where the DNA matches it firmly. Only part of the rows carry a size: once, few, many, or a class if the clone is expanded.

>TRBJ1-2|NA|NA|TRBV3-1/TRBV3-2
TGTGCCAGCAGCCAAGGGTCGGGGCAAACTAACTATGGCTACACCTTC
CASSQGSGQTNYGYTF
>TRBJ2-5|TRBD1|NA|TRBV10-1
TGCGCCAGCAGTACAGGGGATGAAGAGACCCAGTACTTC
CASSTGDEETQYF
>TRBJ1-1|NA|NA|TRBV19
TGTGCCAGTAGTATCCAAGGTTTGACTGAAGCTTTCTTT
CASSIQGLTEAFF
>TRBJ1-4|NA|NA|TRBV7-8
TGTGCCAGCAGCTTACCCCTTGGGGGGGCGGGAGAAAAACTGTTTTTT
CASSLPLGGAGEKLFF
>TRBJ1-3|NA|NA|TRBV11-2
TGTGCCAGCAGCTTAGCTGGAAACACCATATATTTT
CASSLAGNTIYF
>TRBJ1-5|NA|NA|TRBV6-6
TGTGCCAGCAGTTACTCTGGGCAGTTCAATCAGCCCCAGCATTTT
CASSYSGQFNQPQHF
>TRBJ1-3|NA|NA|TRBV19
TGTGCCAGTAGTGTTCGGTCGGGAGGAAACACCATATATTTT
CASSVRSGGNTIYF
>TRBJ2-3|NA|few|TRBV6-2/TRBV6-3
TGTGCCAGCAGTTCCCGAGAGAGCACAGATACGCAGTATTTT
CASSSRESTDTQYF
>TRBJ1-2|TRBD1|NA|TRBV6-5
TGTGCCAGCAGTTACGCACAGGGGAAAATTAACTATGGCTACACCTTC
CASSYAQGKINYGYTF
>TRBJ1-5|TRBD1|NA|TRBV12-5
TGTGCTAGTGGTTTGGAACAGGGGGTGGATCAGCCCCAGCATTTT
CASGLEQGVDQPQHF
>TRBJ2-1|NA|once|TRBV7-9
TGTGCCAGCGGAGAGGTTCCCTACAATGAGCAGTTCTTC
CASGEVPYNEQFF
>TRBJ1-1|NA|NA|TRBV5-4
TGTGCCAGCAGCTTGGTTTTTGGGGCAGAAACTGAAGCTTTCTTT
CASSLVFGAETEAFF
>TRBJ2-5|NA|NA|TRBV20-1
TGCAGTGCTAGTCTCAATTACCAAGAGACCCAGTACTTC
CSASLNYQETQYF
>TRBJ2-3|NA|NA|TRBV2
TGTGCCAGCTCCTGGACAGGCACAGATACGCAGTATTTT
CASSWTGTDTQYF
>TRBJ2-3|NA|NA|TRBV10-3
TGTGCCATCAGTGAGTCCCCTCAAATAGGTACGCAGTATTTT
CAISESPQIGTQYF
>TRBJ1-2|NA|NA|TRBV12-3/TRBV12-4
TGTGCCAGCAGTTTCGGGGGTCGGGATGGCTACACCTTC
CASSFGGRDGYTF
>TRBJ1-6|NA|few|TRBV4-2
TGTGCCAGCAGCCAAGTCGGCTCACCCCTCCACTTT
CASSQVGSPLHF
>TRBJ1-2|NA|NA|TRBV4-1
TGCGCCAGCAGCCAAGAGGGAGGGAGGCTTGGCTACACCTTC
CASSQEGGRLGYTF
>TRBJ2-1|TRBD2|NA|TRBV6-5
TGTGCCAGCATACCCGCGGGGGGGCAGTACAATGAGCAGTTCTTC
CASIPAGGQYNEQFF
>TRBJ1-1|NA|NA|TRBV7-9
TGTGCCAGCAGCTTCCAGGGGAACACTGAAGCTTTCTTT
CASSFQGNTEAFF
>TRBJ1-1|NA|NA|TRBV19
TGTGCCAGTAGTACCGTGATGAACACTGAAGCTTTCTTT
CASSTVMNTEAFF
>TRBJ1-1|NA|NA|TRBV7-2
TGTGCCAGCAGCTTAGATTATCCCACTGAAGCTTTCTTT
CASSLDYPTEAFF
>TRBJ1-3|NA|few|TRBV29-1
TGCAGCGTTGCTTGGGAGGGAGACACCATATATTTT
CSVAWEGDTIYF
>TRBJ1-1|NA|NA|TRBV19
TGTGCCAGTAGTGCAGGGTACACTGAAGCTTTCTTT
CASSAGYTEAFF
>TRBJ1-1|NA|few|TRBV10-1
TGCGCCAGCAGCCCTAGCCCTCGACAGGTGAACACTGAAGCTTTCTTT
CASSPSPRQVNTEAFF
>TRBJ2-2|NA|few|TRBV14
TGTGCCAGCAGCCAAGAGGTTTTTTTTTGGGGTCGGGACACCGGGGAGCTGTTTTTT
CASSQEVFFWGRDTGELFF
>TRBJ1-3|NA|NA|TRBV19
TGTGCCAGTAGTTCGGGACACGCGAACTCTGGAAACACCATATATTTT
CASSSGHANSGNTIYF
>TRBJ2-7|TRBD1|NA|TRBV27
TGTGCCAGCAGTCTGGGACAGTCCTACGAGCAGTACTTC
CASSLGQSYEQYF
>TRBJ2-5|NA|NA|TRBV19
TGTGCCAGTAGTATAGAAGGCGGTGGGACCCAGTACTTC
CASSIEGGGTQYF
>TRBJ2-5|NA|NA|TRBV4-1
TGCGCCAGCAGCCAAGACCGGCAGGGGGAGACCCAGTACTTC
CASSQDRQGETQYF
>TRBJ2-7|TRBD2|NA|TRBV14
TGTGCCAGCAGCCTGCTAGCGGGAGGGCCCGGCGAGCAGTACTTC
CASSLLAGGPGEQYF
>TRBJ1-1|TRBD1|NA|TRBV15
TGTGCCACCAGCAGAGACAGGACAGGCGTAGTCACTGAAGCTTTCTTT
CATSRDRTGVVTEAFF